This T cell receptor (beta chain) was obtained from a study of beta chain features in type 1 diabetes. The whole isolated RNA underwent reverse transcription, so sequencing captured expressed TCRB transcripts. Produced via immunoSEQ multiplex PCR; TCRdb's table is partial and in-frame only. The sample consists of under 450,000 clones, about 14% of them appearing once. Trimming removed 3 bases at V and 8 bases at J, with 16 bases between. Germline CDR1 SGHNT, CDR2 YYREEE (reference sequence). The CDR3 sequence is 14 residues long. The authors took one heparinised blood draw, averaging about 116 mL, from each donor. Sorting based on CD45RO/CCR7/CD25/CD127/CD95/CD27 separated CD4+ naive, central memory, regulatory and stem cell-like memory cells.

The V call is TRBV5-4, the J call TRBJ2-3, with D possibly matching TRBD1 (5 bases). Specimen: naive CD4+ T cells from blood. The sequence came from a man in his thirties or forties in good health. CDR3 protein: CASSSTQDGVTQYF. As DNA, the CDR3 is TGTGCCAGCAGCTCAACACAGGACGGTGTTACGCAGTATTTT.